This T cell receptor (beta chain) came from a study of blood T cell repertoires in COVID-19. The overall study: Samples taken during acute and convalescent COVID-19 were collected in the United States, Italy and Spain. From T cells, B-cell-depleted T cells, or PBMCs came the material, which was cDNA or gDNA.

The germline gives CDR1 SQVTM, CDR2 ANQGSEA. This CDR3 has 13 residues. The V and J ends lost 4 bases and 4 bases, in that order; junction bases with no gene match: 5. Original analysis: The authors estimated nucleated cell counts from reference gene primer amplification. TCRdb's table, derived via immunoSEQ multiplex PCR, lists solely in-frame clones and lacks some. The D gene and trimming were derived from the DNA, and the V and J assignments and clone size from that table. The sample holds 250,000 to 300,000 clones, roughly 88% seen once. Input material: PBMCs or T cells enriched from blood (not recorded which). The V call is TRBV29-1, the J call TRBJ1-2; 8 bases align to TRBD1. This sequence was found in a woman aged 40 to 50 with acute COVID-19. DNA for the CDR3: TGCAGCGTTGCGACAGGGGCGAGCTATGGCTACACCTTC. It codes for CSVATGASYGYTF.